These 17 T cell receptor beta chains came from one sample sequenced in a study of response to subunit inactivated influenza vaccine. MiXCR, run by TCRdb on the RT-PCR reads, gives a single entry per CDR3 protein. The sample records about 570,000 distinct CDR3 sequences, around 11% being singletons. These same records also appear under a second study, on T cells expressing NK-cell markers. From that study: The cDNA for TCR beta came from 5'RACE template switching with UMIs.

The sample here was PBMCs from blood, taken on the day of vaccination. The receptors here all came from a man in his fifties or sixties who received an inactivated influenza vaccine.

CDR3 nucleotide sequence: TGCAGTGCTAGAGGGGGACAGGGCCCTTACGAGCAGTACTTC. This sequence encodes CSARGGQGPYEQYF. This sequence joins TRBV20-1 and TRBJ2-7; TRBD1 matches at 9 bases. The germline V gene encodes CDR1 DFQATT and CDR2 SNEGSKA (reference sequence). The CDR3 is made up of 14 amino acids. V gave up 1 base and J gave up 4 bases; unmatched junction bases: 5.

The chain carries TRBV24-1 and TRBJ2-1; TRBD2 matches 9 bases. J was trimmed by 6 bases and V by 5 bases; bases with no gene match: 7. CDR3 length equals 15 residues. From germline, CDR1 is KGHDR and CDR2 SFDVKD. The CDR3 sequence is CATSALSGSGNEQFF. CDR3 DNA sequence: TGTGCCACCAGTGCCCTTAGCGGGAGCGGCAATGAGCAGTTCTTC.

This clonotype was observed at least ten times. The CDR3 is CASSVGQGTDTQYF. The CDR3 region has the DNA TGTGCCAGCAGTGTGGGACAGGGCACAGATACGCAGTATTTT. The chain employs TRBV9 and TRBJ2-3; TRBD1 matches at 8 bases. This CDR3 is 14 amino acids long. Trimming took 5 bases from V and 1 from J; bases not matched to a gene: 3. CDR1 is SGDLS and CDR2 is YYNGEE in the germline V gene.

J is TRBJ2-1 and V is TRBV5-6, with D maybe TRBD1 (5 bases). Germline CDR1 is SGHDT and CDR2 is YYEEEE. V was clipped by 4 bases and J by 5 bases, with 10 bases between them. This CDR3 is 13 amino acids long. CDR3: CASSLDIDNEQFF. CDR3 DNA: TGTGCCAGCAGCCTGGACATAGACAATGAGCAGTTCTTC.

The chain is built from TRBV5-1 and TRBJ2-1, with 7 bases aligning to TRBD2. The CDR3 has 15 residues. The germline gives CDR1 SGHRS, CDR2 YFSETQ. V was clipped by 5 bases and J by 5 bases; unmatched bases: 10. Here the CDR3 DNA reads TGCGCCAGCAGGGTTGGGGCGGGAGCGAACAATGAGCAGTTCTTC. Protein sequence: CASRVGAGANNEQFF.

This clonotype was picked up a small number of times. One junction end disagrees with the germline gene, perhaps due to a read error. The gene calls are TRBV20-1 and TRBJ1-1, with 7 bases identical to TRBD1. The CDR3 covers 16 residues. Germline V lookup: CDR1 DFQATT, CDR2 SNEGSKA (reference sequence). CDR3: CSARARDRSRNPEAFF. CDR3 DNA: TGCAGTGCTAGAGCCCGGGACAGAAGCAGGAACCCTGAAGCTTTCTTT.

J is TRBJ2-1 and V is TRBV28, with 11 bases fitting TRBD2. Germline V gene sequence: CDR1 MDHEN, CDR2 SYDVKM. V gave up 6 bases and J gave up 13 bases; unmatched junction bases: 20. The CDR3 sequence is 17 residues long. DNA for the CDR3: TGTGCCAGCAGCCCTGGGATAGCGGGAGGGCCTGGGGATGGTCAGTTCTTC. It codes for CASSPGIAGGPGDGQFF.

On this clonotype itself: Mismatch with germline at one junction end may stem from a read error. V and J are TRBV5-1 and TRBJ2-2, with 11 bases aligning to TRBD1. CDR1 is SGHRS, CDR2 YFSETQ, per germline. CDR3 length: 17 residues. The CDR3 here is CASSLGTGTGGTGELFF. DNA of the CDR3: TGCGCCAGCAGTTTGGGAACCGGGACAGGGGGCACCGGGGAGCTGTTTTTT.

This clonotype has only a few counts. The chain employs TRBV12-3 or TRBV12-4 and TRBJ2-5; D not certain. The V gene lost 2 bases and the J gene lost 5 bases, with 9 bases spanning the gap. The CDR3 is 13 residues long. This CDR3 is CASSLLLRETQYF. CDR3 DNA: TGTGCCAGCAGTTTATTACTGAGGGAGACCCAGTACTTC.

This clonotype occurred a few times. This chain joins TRBV20-1 and TRBJ2-7; TRBD1 matches at 7 bases. V shed 5 bases and J 2 bases; nucleotides not matched to a gene: 12. Germline V gives CDR1 DFQATT, CDR2 SNEGSKA (reference sequence). The CDR3 sequence is 15 residues long. The CDR3 nucleotides read TGCAGTGCTCACACCGGGACAGAGATTACCTACGAGCAGTACTTC. Protein product: CSAHTGTEITYEQYF.

This clonotype was recorded a few times. The chain recombines TRBV10-3 with TRBJ2-1; 7 bases line up with TRBD2. This CDR3 spans 13 amino acids. With 8 bases clipped from V and 8 bases from J, the junction kept 9 bases outside the gene matches. Germline V lookup: CDR1 ENHRY, CDR2 SYGVKD. This CDR3 is CAILGWEGHEQFF. The CDR3 DNA reads TGTGCCATCCTTGGATGGGAGGGCCATGAGCAGTTCTTC.

This clonotype was seen a few times. CDR3 sequence reads: CSARGGLAGGQGLETQYF. The CDR3 DNA reads TGCAGTGCTAGGGGAGGCCTAGCGGGAGGACAGGGCTTAGAGACCCAGTACTTC. The chain is built from TRBV20-1 and TRBJ2-5; 11 nucleotides line up with TRBD2. CDR1 DFQATT and CDR2 SNEGSKA come from the germline V gene (reference sequence). V shed 3 bases, J shed 4 bases, and the junction held 16 bases outside the gene matches. The CDR3 contains 18 residues.

The J gene is TRBJ2-1, the V gene TRBV10-3, with D perhaps matching TRBD2 (5 bases). The CDR3 totals 13 residues. Trimming left V 3 bases short and J 6 bases short, with 9 bases between. Germline lookup yields CDR1 ENHRY and CDR2 SYGVKD. The CDR3: CAISELAPNEQFF. CDR3 DNA: TGTGCCATCAGTGAATTAGCGCCCAATGAGCAGTTCTTC.

The V and J genes are TRBV12-3 or TRBV12-4 and TRBJ2-5; no clear D gene. V lost 2 bases and J 1 base, leaving 8 bases between the germline ends. This CDR3 spans 14 amino acids. CDR3 sequence reads: CASSLTVPQETQYF. The CDR3 nucleotides are TGTGCCAGCAGTTTAACAGTCCCCCAAGAGACCCAGTACTTC.

There are a few counts of this clonotype. The V and J genes are TRBV7-8 and TRBJ1-5; D unresolved. Germline loops: CDR1 SGHVS, CDR2 FQNEAQ. This CDR3 has 15 amino acids. V shed 5 bases and J shed 2 bases, with 13 bases lying between them. The DNA of the CDR3 is TGTGCCAGCAGCCTCCTGGCAGGCCGCAATCAGCCCCAGCATTTT. Amino acid sequence: CASSLLAGRNQPQHF.

The chain joins TRBV29-1 to TRBJ2-3, with D possibly called TRBD1 or TRBD2 (5 bases each). V dropped 6 bases and J dropped 0 bases, with 16 bases sitting between them. Germline V gene data show CDR1 as SQVTM and CDR2 as ANQGSEA. CDR3 length equals 15 residues. Here the CDR3 reads CSVAPSGTSTDTQYF. As DNA, the CDR3 is TGCAGCGTCGCTCCCTCAGGGACGAGCACAGATACGCAGTATTTT.

This clonotype was observed a few times. The chain carries TRBV5-5 and TRBJ2-7, with TRBD2 as a possible D gene (6 bases). Germline V CDR1 and CDR2: SGHKS, YYEKEE (reference sequence). The CDR3 covers 14 residues. Trimming cost V 1 base and J 0 bases, with 8 bases left between them. The CDR3 sequence: CASSLWDFSYEQYF. The DNA for the CDR3 is TGTGCCAGCAGCTTGTGGGACTTCTCCTACGAGCAGTACTTC.